Below are 21 T cell receptor beta chains sequenced from a single sample in a study of T cells in Graves' hyperthyroidism and ophthalmopathy (dated 2019 in TCRdb). Libraries were prepared through multiplex PCR. Sequenced on an Illumina HiSeq 2000. TCR beta CDR3 regions were amplified from RNA transcripts. The first round of RT-PCR for the TCR CDR3 was performed with the HTBI primer set and the Qiagen OneStep RT-PCR kit. TCRdb's own reprocessing of the public reads used fastp at Q25 and MiXCR and kept productive beta chains. Rows are combined by CDR3 protein, so each entry shows the most common genes and DNA. Here the sample has hundreds of thousands of distinct CDR3 sequences; 46% occur a single time. The ten largest clones represent about 7.9% of the sample. The specimen was peripheral blood or thyroid tissue (not recorded which). These receptors were collected from a young woman with Graves' hyperthyroidism. Donor details come from another sample of the same person, matched by shared clones.

This clonotype was seen a few times. This chain connects TRBV19 to TRBJ1-5, with D maybe TRBD1 (5 bases). There are 15 residues in the CDR3. Germline CDR1 is LNHDA and CDR2 is SQIVND (reference sequence). Trimming took 8 bases from V and 4 from J, leaving 18 bases between them. CDR3 sequence reads: CASRGVKRSNQPQHF. DNA of the CDR3: TGTGCCAGTCGAGGGGTGAAAAGAAGTAATCAGCCCCAGCATTTT.

This clonotype was counted many times. The chain couples TRBV25-1 to TRBJ1-2, with D uncertain. There are 12 residues in the CDR3. Trimming removed 3 bases from V and 1 base from J, with 3 bases in between. The germline V gene has CDR1 MGHDK and CDR2 SYGVNS. The CDR3 DNA reads TGTGCCAGCAGTGACGTTAACTATGGCTACACCTTC. Its translation: CASSDVNYGYTF.

A note on this clonotype: A junction end diverges from the germline sequence, so it may reflect a read error. The chain recombines TRBV7-9 with TRBJ1-6; unclear D gene. CDR1 is SEHNR, CDR2 FQNEAQ, per germline (reference sequence). This CDR3 contains 14 residues. DNA of the CDR3: TGTGCCCGCAGTTTGGTAGCTCTCAATTCACCCCTCCACTTT. It specifies CARSLVALNSPLHF.

This clonotype was recorded at least ten times. V usage is TRBV19 and J usage is TRBJ1-3, with a possible D match to TRBD1 (6 bases). The CDR3 covers 13 residues. Trimming stripped 6 bases from V and 4 bases from J, with 10 bases between. Germline V lookup: CDR1 LNHDA, CDR2 SQIVND (reference sequence). The CDR3 here is CASRQGAGNTIYF. DNA for the CDR3: TGTGCCAGTAGACAGGGCGCAGGAAACACCATATATTTT.

The chain combines TRBV25-1 with TRBJ1-2, with D perhaps TRBD1 (5 bases). With 8 bases removed from V and 6 bases from J, the gap between germline ends came to 16 bases. Germline-derived CDR1 and CDR2 are MGHDK and SYGVNS. The length of the CDR3 is 13 residues. CDR3 DNA: TGTGCCAGCTCAGGGTCCAAGAGGGATGGCTACACCTTC. Amino acid sequence: CASSGSKRDGYTF.

There are many counts of this clonotype. This chain connects TRBV4-3 to TRBJ2-5; TRBD2 is a possible D gene (6 bases). CDR1 is LGHNA, CDR2 YSLEER, per germline. CDR3 size: 13 residues. V gave up 4 bases and J gave up 7 bases, with 13 bases separating them. The chain's CDR3 is CASSPRRRGTQYF. CDR3 coding DNA: TGCGCCAGCAGCCCCAGACGGAGGGGGACCCAGTACTTC.

This clonotype was picked up a small number of times. The CDR3 here is CASSLEGREPYEQYF. CDR3 sequence (DNA): TGTGCCAGCAGCTTAGAAGGCAGGGAGCCCTACGAGCAGTACTTC. The chain recombines TRBV7-8 with TRBJ2-7; D is perhaps TRBD1 or TRBD2 (5 bases each). Germline assignment: CDR1 SGHVS and CDR2 FQNEAQ. There are 15 residues in the CDR3. V gave up 1 base and J gave up 2 bases, with 12 bases separating them.

The J gene is TRBJ1-1, the V gene TRBV7-9; D not resolved. V was cut by 7 bases and J by 7 bases, with 16 bases left in between. The germline V gene has CDR1 SEHNR and CDR2 FQNEAQ (reference sequence). The CDR3 has 13 residues. The CDR3 here is CASNPLGQFEAFF. For the CDR3, the DNA is TGTGCCAGCAACCCGCTAGGGCAGTTTGAAGCTTTCTTT.

Remarks on this clonotype: The junction and the germline gene differ at one end; a read error may be behind it. The chain recombines TRBV25-1 with TRBJ1-3; D may be TRBD1 (6 bases). Germline CDR1 reads MGHDK; CDR2 reads SYGVNS. The CDR3 is 14 amino acids. The CDR3 DNA reads as TGCAGCGTCCTGCGCTGGGGGCCCGGAAACACCATATATTTT. Translation gives CSVLRWGPGNTIYF.

This clonotype appeared many times. This chain joins TRBV7-8 and TRBJ1-4; D call uncertain. The germline V and J ends were trimmed by 0 bases and 7 bases, with 9 bases remaining between them. The germline gives CDR1 SGHVS, CDR2 FQNEAQ. The CDR3 loop spans 14 amino acids. The CDR3 loop reads CASSLARASEKLFF. The CDR3 coding sequence is TGTGCCAGCAGCTTAGCTAGGGCAAGTGAAAAACTGTTTTTT.

The chain employs TRBV10-3 and TRBJ2-7; 13 nucleotides line up with TRBD2. This CDR3 has 16 amino acids. The germline gives CDR1 ENHRY, CDR2 SYGVKD. The V and J ends lost 0 bases and 7 bases, in that order; junction bases with no gene match: 6. The CDR3 loop reads CAISESSGTSGIEQYF. For the CDR3, the DNA is TGTGCCATCAGTGAGTCGTCAGGGACTAGCGGGATAGAGCAGTACTTC.

The chain employs TRBV3-1 and TRBJ2-7; D gene ambiguous. V shed 4 bases and J shed 5 bases, with 9 bases lying between them. The germline gives CDR1 LGHDT, CDR2 YNNKEL (reference sequence). This CDR3 has 12 amino acids. The CDR3 loop reads CASSRRADEQYF. For the CDR3, the DNA is TGTGCCAGCAGCCGCCGAGCCGACGAGCAGTACTTC.

This clonotype was observed a handful of times. The chain links TRBV2 to TRBJ1-1; perhaps TRBD1 as D (5 bases). CDR3 length: 14 amino acids. V was cut by 8 bases and J by 4 bases, with 17 bases left in between. CDR1 and CDR2 (germline): SNHLY, FYNNEI. In DNA form, the CDR3 reads TGTGCCAGCGCGAATATGATGGGGGGCACTGAAGCTTTCTTT. Its translation: CASANMMGGTEAFF.

This clonotype showed up just once. This chain links TRBV19 with TRBJ2-7; D could derive from TRBD1 or TRBD2 (5 bases each). The CDR3 is 16 amino acids. V lost 5 bases and J lost 5, with 22 bases in between. The germline CDR1 and CDR2 sequences are LNHDA and SQIVND (reference sequence). This CDR3 reads CASSVTEGLFLNEQYF. The CDR3 nucleotides are TGTGCCAGTAGTGTGACAGAGGGCCTTTTCCTAAACGAGCAGTACTTC.

On this clonotype itself: Relative to the germline gene, one junction end is altered; a read error may explain this. V is TRBV7-7 and J is TRBJ2-5, with 11 positions matching TRBD2. The CDR3 is 16 residues long. CDR1 SSHAT and CDR2 FNYEAQ come from the germline V gene (reference sequence). The CDR3 nucleotides are TGTGCTAGCAGCCCATTAGCGGGAGGGCCGGGAGAGACCCAGTACTTC. Its translation is CASSPLAGGPGETQYF. The full variable domain, its missing parts supplied by reference TRBV7-7 and TRBJ2-5, is GAGVSQSPRYKVTKRGQDVTLRCDPISSHATLYWYQQALGQGPEFLTYFNYEAQPDKSGLPSDRFSAERPEGSISTLTIQRTEQRDSAMYRCASSPLAGGPGETQYFGPGTRLLVL.

This clonotype was seen repeatedly, ten times or more. The gene calls are TRBV15 and TRBJ1-3, with 7 positions matching TRBD1. CDR3 size: 15 residues. V was pared by 7 bases and J by 2 bases, with 8 bases of the junction left unmatched. Per the germline V gene, CDR1 is LNHNV and CDR2 is YYDKDF (reference sequence). CDR3 sequence: CATTGGRGTGNTIYF. CDR3 nucleotide sequence: TGTGCCACCACCGGCGGCAGGGGGACTGGAAACACCATATATTTT.

The rearrangement uses TRBV19 and TRBJ1-1; D not certain. The CDR3 is 11 residues long. V lost 9 bases and J lost 6, with 11 bases in between. Germline V gene data show CDR1 as LNHDA and CDR2 as SQIVND (reference sequence). For the CDR3, the DNA is TGTGCCAGCAGTTTATTCGCTGAAGCTTTCTTT. This translates into CASSLFAEAFF. Looking up the rest from reference TRBV19 and TRBJ1-1 gives the full variable domain: DGGITQSPKYLFRKEGQNVTLSCEQNLNHDAMYWYRQDPGQGLRLIYYSQIVNDFQKGDIAEGYSVSREKKESFPLTVTSAQKNPTAFYLCASSLFAEAFFGQGTRLTVV.

The chain is built from TRBV7-8 and TRBJ1-5; TRBD1 aligns across 8 bases. Trimming removed 2 bases from V and 14 bases from J; junction bases left unmatched: 11. The CDR3 spans 14 residues. Per germline, CDR1 SGHVS and CDR2 FQNEAQ. For the CDR3, the DNA is TGTGCCAGCAGCTTACAGGGGGCTCGGTCCTACGAGCATTTT. It encodes CASSLQGARSYEHF.

V is TRBV6-5 and J is TRBJ1-3; 11 bases line up with TRBD1. This CDR3 comprises 16 residues. Germline CDR1 MNHEY, CDR2 SVGAGI. V gave up 6 bases and J gave up 4 bases; unmatched junction bases: 8. The CDR3 sequence is CASSLPGQGGGNTIYF. CDR3 sequence (DNA): TGTGCCAGCAGCTTACCGGGACAGGGGGGCGGAAACACCATATATTTT.

This clonotype came up once. The rearrangement uses TRBV20-1 and TRBJ2-5; 11 nucleotides match TRBD2. In germline, CDR1 is DFQATT, CDR2 SNEGSKA (reference sequence). The trim removed 6 bases at V and 3 bases at J, leaving 6 bases unmatched. The CDR3 contains 14 residues. CDR3 sequence (DNA): TGCAGTGCCCCGGGGACTAGCGGCGAAGAGACCCAGTACTTC. The encoded protein is CSAPGTSGEETQYF.

Of note for this clonotype: This could be a read error, since a much larger clone is one nucleotide away. The chain has TRBV2 and TRBJ1-4, with a possible D match to TRBD1 (5 bases). This CDR3 has 12 amino acids. The germline CDR1 and CDR2 sequences are SNHLY and FYNNEI. The CDR3 loop reads CASRTVDEKLVF. CDR3 sequence (DNA): TGTGCCAGCAGGACAGTGGATGAAAAACTGGTTTTT.